Following are 2 T cell receptor beta chains from one sample sequenced in a study of OX40 agonist ivuxolimab in advanced cancers. The method was immunoSEQ multiplex PCR; TCRdb's version includes in-frame clones alone and lacks a portion of them. This sample carries around 40,000 clones, roughly 80% of them seen once, and the ten largest clones take 2.5% to 3%. The source was CD4+ or CD8+ T cells sorted from blood, collected in a trial of the OX40 agonist ivuxolimab. The receptors were sampled from an adult with an advanced solid tumor such as melanoma, head and neck, liver or kidney cancer.

This clone was counted a single time. Different DNA sequences within this sample yield the same CDR3. The V call is TRBV7-2, the J call TRBJ2-7, with D possibly TRBD1 on 6 matching bases. CDR3 length: 15 amino acids. Germline CDR1 and CDR2: SGHTA and FQGNSA. Trimming took off 3 bases at V and 1 base at J, with 13 bases between the two ends. DNA for the CDR3: TGTGCCAGCAGCTTGGGGGCAGGGAAATCCTACGAGCAGTACTTC. Translation gives CASSLGAGKSYEQYF.

This chain connects TRBV12-5 to TRBJ1-2; D might be TRBD1 (6 bases). The ends were cut back, 8 bases at V and 2 bases at J, with 12 bases in the middle. Germline V gene sequence: CDR1 LGHNT, CDR2 FRNRAP. This CDR3 contains 13 residues. Here the CDR3 DNA reads TGTGCTAGTCTACTACAGGGAAACTATGGCTACACCTTC. Its protein product is CASLLQGNYGYTF.